The 8 T cell receptor beta chains below come from one sample, sequenced in a study of shared clonotypes between healthy human individuals. TCRdb keeps only in-frame clones here, not all; method: immunoSEQ multiplex PCR. This sample has about 520,000 clones; roughly 80% occur once, and the top ten carry approximately 12%. The sample consisted of PBMCs. The receptors stem from a woman aged 35 to 49 in good health. Some clones in this sample may be carry-over from other donors' samples.

The chain has TRBV14 and TRBJ2-1; no clear D gene. The germline V and J ends were trimmed by 3 bases and 8 bases, with 8 bases remaining between them. This CDR3 comprises 12 residues. Germline V gene lookup returns CDR1 SGHDN and CDR2 FVKESK. This CDR3 reads CASSHPPHEQFF. The CDR3 DNA reads as TGTGCCAGCAGCCACCCTCCCCATGAGCAGTTCTTC.

With regard to this clone: This may stem from a read error, because a much larger clone lies one nucleotide away. This sample includes further DNA sequences coding for the same CDR3. The chain joins TRBV10-3 to TRBJ1-5; 9 bases line up with TRBD1. Germline V gene sequence: CDR1 ENHRY, CDR2 SYGVKD. This CDR3 region has 16 residues. The CDR3 DNA reads as TGCGCCATCAGTGAGTCAGGGGACAGGGTCAATCAGCCCCAGCATTTT. This gives the protein CAISESGDRVNQPQHF.

This clone was seen only a few times. Mismatch with germline at one junction end may stem from a read error. V and J are TRBV7-7 and TRBJ2-3; D not certain. The CDR3 extends over 13 amino acids. Germline CDR1 reads SSHAT; CDR2 reads FNYEAQ (reference sequence). Here the CDR3 DNA reads TGTGCTAGCAGCTTCCAAGTCGGGGATACGCAGTATTTT. Encoded protein: CASSFQVGDTQYF.

This clone has just one count. The J gene is TRBJ2-7, the V gene TRBV6-1; D possibly corresponds to TRBD1 (5 bases). CDR1 and CDR2 from the germline V gene are MNHNS and SASEGT. The CDR3 sequence is 17 residues long. V was cut by 0 bases and J by 3 bases, with 18 bases left in between. CDR3 in DNA: TGTGCCAGCAGTGAAGCCAGAAACAGGCAGACCCGCTACGAGCAGTACTTC. As protein: CASSEARNRQTRYEQYF.

Concerning this clone: Other DNA variants within this sample encode the same CDR3. This chain links TRBV5-4 with TRBJ1-1; maybe TRBD1 (5 bases). Trimming left V 0 bases short and J 5 bases short, with 11 bases between. This CDR3 comprises 14 residues. Germline CDR1 and CDR2: SGHNT and YYREEE (reference sequence). The CDR3 is CASSLAGGGTEAFF. As DNA, the CDR3 is TGTGCCAGCAGCTTGGCCGGCGGGGGGACTGAAGCTTTCTTT.

The gene calls are TRBV4-1 and TRBJ1-5; maybe TRBD1 (5 bases). Trimming left V 4 bases short and J 7 bases short, with 17 bases between. Germline V gene lookup returns CDR1 MGHRA and CDR2 YSYEKL. The CDR3 is 15 amino acids. For the CDR3, the DNA is TGCGCCAGCAGCCGAACCCACGGGGGGAGACAGCCCCAGCATTTT. The encoded protein is CASSRTHGGRQPQHF.

Remarks on this clone: A read error likely explains this, since a far larger clone differs by one base. The sample contains more than one DNA sequence encoding this CDR3. The V gene is TRBV11-2, the J gene TRBJ2-1, with 7 nucleotides matching TRBD2. The CDR3 has 15 residues. Losses at the gene ends were 4 bases for V and 5 bases for J; bases not matched to a gene: 8. Germline V gene data show CDR1 as SGHAT and CDR2 as FQNNGV. The CDR3 here is CASSSRLAGDNEQFF. The DNA of the CDR3 is TGTGCCAGCAGCTCTAGACTGGCGGGAGACAATGAGCAGTTCTTC.

The chain has TRBV30 and TRBJ2-3; D may match TRBD1 or TRBD2 (5 bases each). CDR3 length equals 12 residues. Germline V lookup: CDR1 GTSNPN, CDR2 SVGIG (reference sequence). V was pared by 5 bases and J by 6 bases, with 12 bases between. The CDR3 nucleotides read TGTGCCTGGGGGGCGGGTTATGATACGCAGTATTTT. This translates into CAWGAGYDTQYF.